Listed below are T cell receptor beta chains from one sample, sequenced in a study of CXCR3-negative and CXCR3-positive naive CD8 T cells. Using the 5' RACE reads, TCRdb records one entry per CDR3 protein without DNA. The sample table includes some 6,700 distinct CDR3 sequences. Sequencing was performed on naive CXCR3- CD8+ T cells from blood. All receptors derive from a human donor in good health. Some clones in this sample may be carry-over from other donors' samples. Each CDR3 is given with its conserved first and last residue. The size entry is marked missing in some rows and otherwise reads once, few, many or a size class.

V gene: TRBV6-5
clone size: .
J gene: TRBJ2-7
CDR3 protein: CASSYERGDYEQYF

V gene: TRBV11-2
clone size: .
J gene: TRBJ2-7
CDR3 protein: CASSWMLTDSYEQYF

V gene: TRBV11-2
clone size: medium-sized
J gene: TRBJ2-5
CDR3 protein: CASSLSAGGETQYF

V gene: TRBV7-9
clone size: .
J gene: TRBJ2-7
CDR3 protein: CASSLTHEQYF

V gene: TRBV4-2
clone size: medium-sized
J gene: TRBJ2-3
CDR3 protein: CASSQGLAGTSTTDTQYF

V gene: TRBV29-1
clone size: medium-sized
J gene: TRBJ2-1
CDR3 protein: CSVEGLAGGSYNEQFF

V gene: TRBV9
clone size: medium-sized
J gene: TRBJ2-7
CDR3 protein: CASSVSGRWANEQYF

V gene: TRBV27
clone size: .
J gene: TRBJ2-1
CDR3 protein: CASSLGRHNEQFF

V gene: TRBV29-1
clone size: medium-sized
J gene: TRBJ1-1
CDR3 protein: CSVLMATEAFF

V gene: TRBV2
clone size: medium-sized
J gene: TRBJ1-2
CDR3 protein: CASSERGTDYGYTF

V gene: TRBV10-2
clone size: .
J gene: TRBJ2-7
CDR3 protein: CASSESTGYTYEQYF

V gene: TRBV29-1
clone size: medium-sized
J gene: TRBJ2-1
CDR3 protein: CSVLDSGVEQFF

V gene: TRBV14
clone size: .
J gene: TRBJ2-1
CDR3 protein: CASSQGQYNEQFF

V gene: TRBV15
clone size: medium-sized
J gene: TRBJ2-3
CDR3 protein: CATSRAADTQYF

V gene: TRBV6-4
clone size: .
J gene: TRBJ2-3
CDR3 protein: CASSPVAGGARDTQYF

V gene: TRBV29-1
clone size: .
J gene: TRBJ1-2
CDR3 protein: CSVAYQGSLNYNYGYTF

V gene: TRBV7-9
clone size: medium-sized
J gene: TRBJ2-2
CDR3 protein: CASSPRTGVTGELFF

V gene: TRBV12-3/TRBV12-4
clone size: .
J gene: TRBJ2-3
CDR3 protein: CASSNPGQGADTQYF

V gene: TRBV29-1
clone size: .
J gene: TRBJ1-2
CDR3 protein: CSVEDREDGNYGYTF

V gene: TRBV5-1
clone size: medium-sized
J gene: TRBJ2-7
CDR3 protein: CASSLEVTYEQYF

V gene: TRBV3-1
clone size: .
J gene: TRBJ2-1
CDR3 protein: CASSPDRENEQFF

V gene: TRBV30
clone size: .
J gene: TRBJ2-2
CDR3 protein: CAWAPGERGPGELFF

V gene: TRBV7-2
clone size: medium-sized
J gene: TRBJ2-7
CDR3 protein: CASSLAWLSKDEQYF

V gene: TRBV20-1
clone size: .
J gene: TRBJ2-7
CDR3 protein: CSAPTPTDREGYEQYF

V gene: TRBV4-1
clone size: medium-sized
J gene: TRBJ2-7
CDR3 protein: CASSQEGVGLAVYEQYF

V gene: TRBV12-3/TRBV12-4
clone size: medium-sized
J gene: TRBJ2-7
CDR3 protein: CASSLFRDRSTYEQYF

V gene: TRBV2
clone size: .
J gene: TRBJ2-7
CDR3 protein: CASSDFDYEQYF

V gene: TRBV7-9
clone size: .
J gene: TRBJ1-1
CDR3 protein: CPSSLTDNTEAFF

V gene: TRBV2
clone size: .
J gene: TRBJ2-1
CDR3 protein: CASLDRGSSYNEQFF

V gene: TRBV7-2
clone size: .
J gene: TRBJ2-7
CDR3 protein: CASSLVDPGAYEQYF

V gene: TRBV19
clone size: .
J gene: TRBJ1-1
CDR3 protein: CASRLPGGPNTEAFF

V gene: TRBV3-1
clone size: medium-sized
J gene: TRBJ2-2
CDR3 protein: CASSLGLTGELFF

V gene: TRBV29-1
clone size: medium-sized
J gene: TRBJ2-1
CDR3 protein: CSVERGRGGEQFF

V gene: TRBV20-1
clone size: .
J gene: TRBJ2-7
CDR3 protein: CSARGGGSSSYEQYF

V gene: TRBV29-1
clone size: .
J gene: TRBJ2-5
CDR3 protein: CSVEPIGTDGLVFQETQYF

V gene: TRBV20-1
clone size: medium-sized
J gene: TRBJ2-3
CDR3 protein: CSARSRSHRATDTQYF

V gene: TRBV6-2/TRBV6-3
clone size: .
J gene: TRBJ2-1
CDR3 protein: CATTRAHEQFF

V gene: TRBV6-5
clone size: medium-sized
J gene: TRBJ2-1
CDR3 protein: CASSYGTGTNEQFF

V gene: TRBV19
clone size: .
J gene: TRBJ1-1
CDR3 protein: CASSSQNTEAFF

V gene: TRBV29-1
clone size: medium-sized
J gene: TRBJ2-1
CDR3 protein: CSVELGTSGRNNEQFF

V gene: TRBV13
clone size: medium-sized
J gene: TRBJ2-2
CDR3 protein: CASSLEQPAAGELFF